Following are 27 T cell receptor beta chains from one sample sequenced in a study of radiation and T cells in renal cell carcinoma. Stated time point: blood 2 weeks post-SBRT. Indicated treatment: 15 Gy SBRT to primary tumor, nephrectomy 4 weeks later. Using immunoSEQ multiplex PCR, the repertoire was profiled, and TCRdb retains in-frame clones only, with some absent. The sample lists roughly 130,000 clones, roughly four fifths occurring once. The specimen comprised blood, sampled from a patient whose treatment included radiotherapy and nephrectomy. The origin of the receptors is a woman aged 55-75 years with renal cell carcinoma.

The chain's CDR3 is CASKGPGEGHEQYF. The DNA for the CDR3 is TGTGCCAGCAAGGGACCGGGGGAGGGCCACGAGCAGTACTTC. V gene TRBV28 combines with J gene TRBJ2-7; 7 positions agree with TRBD2. The germline CDR1 and CDR2 sequences are MDHEN and SYDVKM. After removal of 7 bases from V and 5 bases from J, the junction contained 11 bases not matched to a gene. The CDR3 consists of 14 residues.

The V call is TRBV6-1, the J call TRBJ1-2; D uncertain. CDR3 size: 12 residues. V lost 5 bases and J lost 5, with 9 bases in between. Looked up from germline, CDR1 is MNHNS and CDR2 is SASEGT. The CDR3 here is CASSPRDYGYTF. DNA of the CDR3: TGTGCCAGCAGTCCTAGGGATTATGGCTACACCTTC.

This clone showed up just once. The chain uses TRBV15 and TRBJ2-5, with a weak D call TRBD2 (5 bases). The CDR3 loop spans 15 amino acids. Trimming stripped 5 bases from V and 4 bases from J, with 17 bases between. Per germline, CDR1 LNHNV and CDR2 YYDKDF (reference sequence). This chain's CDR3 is CATSQLLLGGETQYF. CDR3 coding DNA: TGTGCCACCAGCCAATTACTTCTAGGAGGAGAGACCCAGTACTTC.

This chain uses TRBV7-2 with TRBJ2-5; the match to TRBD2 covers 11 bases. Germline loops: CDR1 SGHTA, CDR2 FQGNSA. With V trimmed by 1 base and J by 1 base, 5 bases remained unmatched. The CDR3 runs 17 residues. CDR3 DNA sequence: TGTGCCAGCAGCTTAGTTCTTAGCGGGGGGGCCCAAGAGACCCAGTACTTC. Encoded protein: CASSLVLSGGAQETQYF. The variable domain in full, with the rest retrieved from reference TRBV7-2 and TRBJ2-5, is GAGVSQSPSNKVTEKGKDVELRCDPISGHTALYWYRQSLGQGLEFLIYFQGNSAPDKSGLPSDRFSAERTGGSVSTLTIQRTQQEDSAVYLCASSLVLSGGAQETQYFGPGTRLLVL.

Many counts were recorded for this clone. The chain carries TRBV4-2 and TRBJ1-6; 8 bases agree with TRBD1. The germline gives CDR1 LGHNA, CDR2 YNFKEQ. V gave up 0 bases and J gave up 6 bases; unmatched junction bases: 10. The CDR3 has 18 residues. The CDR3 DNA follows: TGTGCCAGCAGCCAAGATCCTGATGGGACAGGATTTAATTCACCCCTCCACTTT. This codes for CASSQDPDGTGFNSPLHF.

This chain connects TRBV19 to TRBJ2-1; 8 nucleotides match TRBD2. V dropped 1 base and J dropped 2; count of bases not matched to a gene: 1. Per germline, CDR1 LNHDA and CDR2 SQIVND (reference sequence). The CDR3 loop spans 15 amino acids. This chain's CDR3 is CASSIGLAPYNEQFF. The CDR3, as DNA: TGTGCCAGTAGTATAGGACTAGCGCCCTACAATGAGCAGTTCTTC.

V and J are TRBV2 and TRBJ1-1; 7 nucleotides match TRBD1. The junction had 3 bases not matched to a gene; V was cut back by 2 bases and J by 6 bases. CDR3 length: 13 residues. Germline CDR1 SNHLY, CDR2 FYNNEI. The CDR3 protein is CASSEQGGAEAFF. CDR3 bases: TGTGCCAGCAGTGAACAGGGGGGGGCTGAAGCTTTCTTT.

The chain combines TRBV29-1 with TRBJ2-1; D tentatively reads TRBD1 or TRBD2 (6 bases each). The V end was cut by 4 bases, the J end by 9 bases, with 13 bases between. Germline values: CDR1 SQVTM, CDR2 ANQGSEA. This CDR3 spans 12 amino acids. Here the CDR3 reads CSVGEGGGEQFF. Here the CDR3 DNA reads TGCAGCGTTGGAGAGGGGGGAGGTGAGCAGTTCTTC.

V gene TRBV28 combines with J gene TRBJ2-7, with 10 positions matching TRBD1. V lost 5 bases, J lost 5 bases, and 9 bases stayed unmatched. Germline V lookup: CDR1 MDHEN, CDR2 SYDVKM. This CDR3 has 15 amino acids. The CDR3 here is CASSPGGQGGHEQYF. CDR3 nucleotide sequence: TGTGCCAGCAGTCCGGGAGGACAGGGGGGACACGAGCAGTACTTC.

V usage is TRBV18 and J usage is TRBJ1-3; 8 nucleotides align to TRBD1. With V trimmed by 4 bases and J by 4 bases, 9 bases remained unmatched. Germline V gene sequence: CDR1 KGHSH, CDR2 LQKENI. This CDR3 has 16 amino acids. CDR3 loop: CASSRRDRRPGNTIYF. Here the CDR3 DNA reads TGTGCCAGCTCACGCCGGGACAGGCGGCCCGGAAACACCATATATTTT.

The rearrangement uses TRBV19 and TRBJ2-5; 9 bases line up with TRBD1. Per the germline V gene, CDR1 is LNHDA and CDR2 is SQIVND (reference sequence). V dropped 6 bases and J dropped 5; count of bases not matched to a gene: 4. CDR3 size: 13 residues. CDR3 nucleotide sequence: TGTGCCAGTAGCGCCGGGACAGGGGAGACCCAGTACTTC. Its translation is CASSAGTGETQYF.

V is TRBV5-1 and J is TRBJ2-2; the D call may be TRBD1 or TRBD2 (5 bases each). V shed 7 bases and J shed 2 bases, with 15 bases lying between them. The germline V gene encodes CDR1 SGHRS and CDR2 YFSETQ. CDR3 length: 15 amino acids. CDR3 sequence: CASWDRADNTGELFF. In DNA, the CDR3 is TGCGCCAGCTGGGACCGGGCCGATAACACCGGGGAGCTGTTTTTT.

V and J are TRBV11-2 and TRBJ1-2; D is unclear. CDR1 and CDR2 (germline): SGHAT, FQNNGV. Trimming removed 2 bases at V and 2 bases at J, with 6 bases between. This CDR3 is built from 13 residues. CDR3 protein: CASSLSANYGYTF. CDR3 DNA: TGTGCCAGCAGCTTATCAGCAAACTATGGCTACACCTTC.

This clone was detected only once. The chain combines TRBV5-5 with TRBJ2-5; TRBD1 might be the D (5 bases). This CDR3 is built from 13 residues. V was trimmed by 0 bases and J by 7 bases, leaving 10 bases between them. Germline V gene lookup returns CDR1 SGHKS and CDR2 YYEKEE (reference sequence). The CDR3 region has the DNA TGTGCCAGCAGCTTGGGGCAGGGCGGGACCCAGTACTTC. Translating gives CASSLGQGGTQYF.

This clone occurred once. In DNA form, the CDR3 reads TGTGCCAGCAGCTTGGGGCAGGGGAACTATGGCTACACCTTC. Translating it yields CASSLGQGNYGYTF. The genes are TRBV5-5 and TRBJ1-2; tentative D call: TRBD1 (6 bases). CDR3 length equals 14 residues. CDR1 and CDR2 (germline): SGHKS, YYEKEE (reference sequence). The germline V and J ends were trimmed by 0 bases and 2 bases, with 8 bases remaining between them.

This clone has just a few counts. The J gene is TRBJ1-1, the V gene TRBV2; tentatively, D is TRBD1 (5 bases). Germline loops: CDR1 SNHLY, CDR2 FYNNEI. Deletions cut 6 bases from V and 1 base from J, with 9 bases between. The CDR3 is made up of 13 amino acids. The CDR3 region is CASRSQGNTEAFF. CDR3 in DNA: TGTGCCAGCAGATCTCAGGGGAACACTGAAGCTTTCTTT.

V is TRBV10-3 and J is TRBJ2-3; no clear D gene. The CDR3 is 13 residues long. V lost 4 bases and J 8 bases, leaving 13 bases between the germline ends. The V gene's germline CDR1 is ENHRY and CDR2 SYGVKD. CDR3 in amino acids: CAISASAESTQYF. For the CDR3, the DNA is TGTGCCATCAGTGCCTCCGCGGAGTCTACGCAGTATTTT.

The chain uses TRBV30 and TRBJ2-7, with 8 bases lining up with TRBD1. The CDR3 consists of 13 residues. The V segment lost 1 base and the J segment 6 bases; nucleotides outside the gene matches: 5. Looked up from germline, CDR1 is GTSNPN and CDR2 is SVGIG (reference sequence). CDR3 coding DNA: TGTGCCTGGAGTGAATACGGGACAGGCGAGCAGTACTTC. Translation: CAWSEYGTGEQYF.

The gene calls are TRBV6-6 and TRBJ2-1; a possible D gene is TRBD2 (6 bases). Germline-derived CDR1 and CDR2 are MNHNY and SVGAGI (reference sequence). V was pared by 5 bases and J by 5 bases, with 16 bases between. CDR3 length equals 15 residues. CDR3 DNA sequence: TGTGCCAGCAGTCCGCCGGGACTTCGAGACAATGAGCAGTTCTTC. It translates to CASSPPGLRDNEQFF.

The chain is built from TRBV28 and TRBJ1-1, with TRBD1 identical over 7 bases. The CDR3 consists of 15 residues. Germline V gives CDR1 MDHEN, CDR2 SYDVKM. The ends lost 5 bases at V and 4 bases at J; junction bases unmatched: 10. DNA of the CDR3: TGTGCCAGCAGTGGACTAACAGGGGAAGTCACTGAAGCTTTCTTT. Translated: CASSGLTGEVTEAFF.

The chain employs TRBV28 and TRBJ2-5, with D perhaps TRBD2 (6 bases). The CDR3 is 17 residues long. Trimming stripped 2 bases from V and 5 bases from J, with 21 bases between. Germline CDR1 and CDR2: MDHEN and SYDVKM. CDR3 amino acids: CASSLPFLANGGETQYF. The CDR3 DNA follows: TGTGCCAGCAGTTTACCCTTCCTAGCGAATGGGGGGGAGACCCAGTACTTC.

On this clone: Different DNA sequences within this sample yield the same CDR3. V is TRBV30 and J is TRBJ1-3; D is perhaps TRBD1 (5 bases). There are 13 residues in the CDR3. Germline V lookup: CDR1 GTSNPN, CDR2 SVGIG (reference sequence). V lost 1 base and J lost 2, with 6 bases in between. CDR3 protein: CAWSGGPGNTIYF. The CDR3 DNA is TGTGCCTGGAGTGGGGGCCCTGGAAACACCATATATTTT.

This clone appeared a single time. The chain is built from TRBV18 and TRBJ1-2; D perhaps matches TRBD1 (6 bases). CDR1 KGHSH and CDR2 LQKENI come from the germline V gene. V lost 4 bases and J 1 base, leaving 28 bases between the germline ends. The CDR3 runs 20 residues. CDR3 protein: CASSRGVVGSVDSYNYGYTF. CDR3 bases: TGTGCCAGCTCACGGGGTGTCGTTGGTAGTGTGGACAGTTATAACTATGGCTACACCTTC.

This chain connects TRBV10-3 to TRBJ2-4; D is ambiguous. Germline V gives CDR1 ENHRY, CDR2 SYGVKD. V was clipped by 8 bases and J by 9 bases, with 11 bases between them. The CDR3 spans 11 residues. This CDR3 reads CAIGEAGIQYF. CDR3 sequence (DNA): TGTGCCATCGGCGAGGCTGGCATTCAGTACTTC.

The CDR3 DNA sequence: TGCAGCGTTTACGGGGCGGGACTGGCCTCCTACGAGCAGTACTTC. It specifies CSVYGAGLASYEQYF. The V and J genes are TRBV29-1 and TRBJ2-7, with D perhaps matching TRBD2 (6 bases). V lost 5 bases, J lost 0 bases, and 17 bases lay in between. Germline CDR1 and CDR2: SQVTM and ANQGSEA. The CDR3 has 15 amino acids.

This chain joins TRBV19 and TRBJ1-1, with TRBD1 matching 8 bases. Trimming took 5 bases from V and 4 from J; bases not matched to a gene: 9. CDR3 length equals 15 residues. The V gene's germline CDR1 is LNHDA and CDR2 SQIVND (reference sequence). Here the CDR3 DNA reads TGTGCCAGTAGTTCTCCAGGGGGCCGGGGCACTGAAGCTTTCTTT. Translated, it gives CASSSPGGRGTEAFF.

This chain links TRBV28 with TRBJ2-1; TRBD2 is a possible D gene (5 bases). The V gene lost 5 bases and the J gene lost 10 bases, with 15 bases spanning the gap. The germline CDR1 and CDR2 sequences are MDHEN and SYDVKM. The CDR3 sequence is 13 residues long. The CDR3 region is CASSAWGVDEQFF. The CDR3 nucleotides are TGTGCCAGCAGTGCATGGGGAGTCGACGAGCAGTTCTTC.